The following is a T cell receptor beta chain sequence with its context. With 60 Vbeta and 13 Jbeta primers, the PCR was carried out. Clones were sequenced by immunoSEQ multiplex PCR, and TCRdb holds only the in-frame ones, with some missing. The sample has roughly 60,000 clones, about 72% seen once. The data were obtained in a study of cytomegalovirus exposure and HLA in healthy donors. V lost 0 bases and J 5 bases, leaving 5 bases between the germline ends. This CDR3 comprises 12 residues. CDR1 and CDR2 from the germline V gene are SGDLS and YYNGEE. The V gene is TRBV9, the J gene TRBJ2-5; possibly TRBD2 for D (5 bases). This TCR was sampled from a woman in her forties in good health and CMV-seropositive. The material sequenced was PBMCs. The CDR3 nucleotides read TGTGCCAGCAGCGTAGGCGGGGAGACCCAGTACTTC. Amino acids: CASSVGGETQYF.